The sequence of this T cell receptor beta chain was determined in a study of blood T cell repertoires in COVID-19. Study context: Sites in the United States, Italy and Spain provided acute and convalescent COVID-19 samples. PBMCs, B-cell-depleted T cells, or T cells provided the cDNA or gDNA that made up the material.

In the source study's methods: The authors estimated nucleated cell counts from reference gene primer amplification. The protocol was immunoSEQ multiplex PCR, while the TCRdb copy is restricted to in-frame clones and leaves out a portion. Clonal size and the V and J genes are those of that table, whereas D and trimming came from the DNA. The data show 62,000 or so clones, roughly 89% seen once. The sequenced sample consisted of peripheral blood. This clonotype was sampled from a man in his fifties with active COVID-19.

DNA of the CDR3: TGTGCCAGCTCACCACCGGGGCGGGGGAACACTGAAGCTTTCTTT. Residues: CASSPPGRGNTEAFF. The chain uses TRBV18 and TRBJ1-1, with D perhaps TRBD1 (5 bases). The CDR3 covers 15 residues. CDR1 is KGHSH, CDR2 LQKENI, per germline. V lost 0 bases, J lost 1 base, and 9 bases lay in between.